One and the same sample provided the 17 T cell receptor beta chains below, sequenced in a study of CXCR3-negative and CXCR3-positive naive CD8 T cells. Libraries of TRB cDNA were made by 5' RACE and carried UMIs. With the 5' RACE reads reprocessed, TCRdb shows one record per CDR3 protein and no DNA. In all, the sample yields about 24,000 distinct CDR3 sequences. The sequencing input was naive CXCR3- CD8+ T cells from blood. The sample's subset: CD45RO-CCR7+CD27+CD95- naive CD8+ T cells lacking CXCR3 (TNR3-). Source of these receptors: a human donor in good health. Some clones in this sample may be carry-over from other donors' samples.

V gene TRBV3-1 combines with J gene TRBJ2-5. The germline V gene has CDR1 LGHDT and CDR2 YNNKEL (reference sequence). The CDR3 sequence is 11 residues long. The CDR3 region is CASSQGETQYF.

Judged by frequency, this clonotype is medium-sized. V is TRBV7-9 and J is TRBJ1-4; TCRdb's assignment of TRBD1 cannot be checked, as there is no DNA. The CDR3 has 18 residues. Looked up from germline, CDR1 is SEHNR and CDR2 is FQNEAQ (reference sequence). Here the CDR3 reads CASSPWFGVTTTNEKLFF.

The chain recombines TRBV6-4 with TRBJ2-1; lacking DNA, the TRBD1 call made by TCRdb goes unchecked. This CDR3 comprises 15 residues. Germline V gives CDR1 MRHNA, CDR2 SNTAGT. This CDR3 reads CASSDSTGGYNEQFF.

The chain couples TRBV21-1 to TRBJ2-7; TCRdb outputs TRBD1, but without DNA this stays unchecked. TRBV21-1 is classified as a pseudogene. There are 16 residues in the CDR3. CDR3 in amino acids: CARNRFTGLKYYEQYF.

The chain recombines TRBV6-2 or TRBV6-3 with TRBJ2-1; TCRdb picks TRBD1, but there is no DNA to check that call. Germline V gene data show CDR1 as MNHEY and CDR2 as SVGEGT. The CDR3 length is 16 residues. CDR3 protein: CASSYHGTPLPNEQFF.

The chain employs TRBV6-2 or TRBV6-3 and TRBJ2-1; TCRdb selects TRBD2, and the lack of DNA leaves this call unchecked. Germline V CDR1 and CDR2: MNHEY, SVGEGT. The length of the CDR3 is 13 residues. The CDR3 here is CASSAGGVFEQFF.

The chain has TRBV20-1 and TRBJ1-2; TCRdb's D call, TRBD1, is unchecked because there is no DNA. This CDR3 spans 14 amino acids. In germline, CDR1 is DFQATT, CDR2 SNEGSKA (reference sequence). The CDR3 loop is CSAKGQDLVRGYTF.

The rearrangement links TRBV28 to TRBJ2-5; the TCRdb call, TRBD2, lacks DNA for checking. Per the germline V gene, CDR1 is MDHEN and CDR2 is SYDVKM. This CDR3 is 16 amino acids long. Here the CDR3 reads CASSLIGAPYQETQYF.

The CDR3 reads CASSRTTGDTEAFF. The rearrangement uses TRBV5-5 and TRBJ1-1; TCRdb's assignment of TRBD1 cannot be checked, as there is no DNA. The germline gives CDR1 SGHKS, CDR2 YYEKEE (reference sequence). The CDR3 is 14 amino acids. Filled out from reference TRBV5-5 and TRBJ1-1, the complete variable domain reads DAGVTQSPTHLIKTRGQQVTLRCSPISGHKSVSWYQQVLGQGPQFIFQYYEKEERGRGNFPDRFSARQFPNYSSELNVNALLLGDSALYLCASSRTTGDTEAFFGQGTRLTVV.

V and J are TRBV29-1 and TRBJ1-2; there is no DNA to check the TCRdb D call of TRBD1. The CDR3 is 13 residues long. In germline, CDR1 is SQVTM, CDR2 ANQGSEA. The CDR3: CSVEGEGVLGYTF.

The gene calls are TRBV3-1 and TRBJ2-3; the TRBD1 assignment by TCRdb is unverifiable without DNA. CDR3 length: 17 residues. Germline V gene sequence: CDR1 LGHDT, CDR2 YNNKEL (reference sequence). CDR3 residues: CASSQERPGISQDTQYF.

The genes are TRBV7-8 and TRBJ2-1; with no DNA, the TCRdb D assignment of TRBD1 cannot be verified. This CDR3 region has 13 residues. Germline CDR1 and CDR2: SGHVS and FQNEAQ. CDR3 sequence: CASRVGLDNEQFF.

The chain recombines TRBV7-9 with TRBJ2-5; TCRdb indicates TRBD1, and absent DNA this call remains unverified. The germline gives CDR1 SEHNR, CDR2 FQNEAQ (reference sequence). CDR3 length: 14 amino acids. CDR3 protein: CASSSLDSGETQYF.

The rearrangement joins TRBV4-3 to TRBJ2-1; the D call from TCRdb, TRBD2, cannot be confirmed without DNA. The length of the CDR3 is 15 residues. Germline lookup yields CDR1 LGHNA and CDR2 YSLEER. The CDR3 sequence: CASSQERTSNNEQFF.

The chain has TRBV2 and TRBJ1-1. The germline CDR1 and CDR2 sequences are SNHLY and FYNNEI. The CDR3 is made up of 15 amino acids. The CDR3 protein is CARAAENERNTEAFF.

This clonotype is identified as medium-sized from frequency. V gene TRBV4-1 combines with J gene TRBJ2-3; the TCRdb call, TRBD2, lacks DNA for checking. The CDR3 covers 15 residues. Germline assignment: CDR1 MGHRA and CDR2 YSYEKL. CDR3 protein: CAVKNRASDADTQYF.

The chain uses TRBV19 and TRBJ2-1. Germline V gives CDR1 LNHDA, CDR2 SQIVND (reference sequence). The CDR3 is made up of 14 amino acids. CDR3: CASSIRLVLNEQFF.